The clone carrying this TCR beta chain appeared many times. As yet, its antigen is unknown. This entry comes from a study of CD8 T cells in ankylosing spondylitis. Study-wide results and caveats: A TCR beta motif made of fewer than ten highly homologous variants seemed typical of ankylosing spondylitis blood. Prior literature has documented some motif variants in synovial fluid and blood from reactive arthritis. As for the disease-linked clones, they showed a CD8+ phenotype and occurred at relatively low frequencies in peripheral blood. Reports say disease-linked clones showed up significantly more in matched ankylosing spondylitis synovial fluid.

Quantitative barcoded 5'-RACE was used to prepare TCR beta libraries. TCRdb re-analysed the 5' RACE reads in MiXCR, keeping a single row per CDR3 protein. The sample shows fewer than 550,000 distinct CDR3 sequences, about 5.2% of them seen only once. Germline V gene sequence: CDR1 SGHTA, CDR2 FQGNSA. Losses at the gene ends were 5 bases for V and 6 bases for J; bases not matched to a gene: 5. The CDR3 length is 15 residues. The V and J genes are TRBV7-2 and TRBJ1-6; 9 nucleotides line up with TRBD1. Sample: blood, either unsorted or a sorted T cell fraction (not recorded which). This sequence was found in a male donor with ankylosing spondylitis. The CDR3 coding sequence is TGTGCCAGCAGCCTGCGGGGACAGGGTAATTCACCCCTCCACTTT. Translation: CASSLRGQGNSPLHF.